The 32 T cell receptor beta chains below were found in one sample sequenced in a study of control samples from healthy donors and cancer patients. Profiled with immunoSEQ multiplex PCR; TCRdb holds only in-frame clones, not every one. This repertoire shows fewer than 200,000 clones, approximately 92% found once; its top ten account for roughly 4.3%. Material: blood. The receptors shown here come from a woman aged 60-75 years in good health.

The chain carries TRBV14 and TRBJ1-6; D perhaps matches TRBD1 (6 bases). This CDR3 contains 15 residues. Germline CDR1 and CDR2: SGHDN and FVKESK. V was shortened by 5 bases and J by 7 bases, with 15 bases between the two germline ends. The CDR3 protein is CASSVEQGGNSPLHF. The CDR3 DNA reads TGTGCCAGCAGCGTAGAACAGGGTGGCAATTCACCCCTCCACTTT.

The genes are TRBV6-5 and TRBJ1-3, with D uncertain. The V end was cut by 4 bases, the J end by 4 bases, with 14 bases between. The CDR3 length is 15 residues. The germline gives CDR1 MNHEY, CDR2 SVGAGI. Here the CDR3 reads CASSSLEGNGNTIYF. The CDR3 nucleotides read TGTGCCAGCAGTTCCCTGGAAGGCAACGGAAACACCATATATTTT.

This clone appeared a few times. The V and J genes are TRBV4-1 and TRBJ2-7; no definite D call. CDR3 size: 16 residues. Germline lookup yields CDR1 MGHRA and CDR2 YSYEKL. V lost 0 bases and J lost 4, with 16 bases in between. The CDR3, as DNA: TGCGCCAGCAGCCAAGAAAGGTCGCGAGTGGGATACGAGCAGTACTTC. It specifies CASSQERSRVGYEQYF.

The chain joins TRBV3-1 (or the pseudogene TRBV3-2) to TRBJ2-5, with TRBD2 identical over 11 bases. Trimming removed 4 bases from V and 2 bases from J; junction bases left unmatched: 6. Germline lookup yields CDR1 LGHDT and CDR2 YNNKEL (reference sequence). The length of the CDR3 is 16 residues. As DNA, the CDR3 is TGTGCCAGCAGCCCCTCGTCTAGCGGGGGGCAAGAGACCCAGTACTTC. Amino acid sequence: CASSPSSSGGQETQYF.

This clone came up once. V is TRBV10-2 and J is TRBJ1-5; a possible D gene is TRBD1 (5 bases). V was shortened by 2 bases and J by 0 bases, with 11 bases between the two germline ends. The CDR3 spans 16 residues. Germline V gives CDR1 WSHSY, CDR2 SAAADI. The CDR3 DNA follows: TGCGCCAGCAGTGAGGGGGACTTTTATAGCAATCAGCCCCAGCATTTT. It specifies CASSEGDFYSNQPQHF.

The chain employs TRBV3-1 (or the pseudogene TRBV3-2) and TRBJ1-5; no definite D call. CDR3 length equals 13 residues. Between the trimmed V and J ends, which lost 3 bases and 5 bases, there was a span of 8 bases. Germline V CDR1 and CDR2: LGHDT, YNNKEL (reference sequence). DNA for the CDR3: TGTGCCAGCAGCCAGATGGGCCATCAGCCCCAGCATTTT. Translation: CASSQMGHQPQHF.

The V and J genes are TRBV6-6 and TRBJ1-2, with D hard to call. V was pared by 6 bases and J by 3 bases, with 17 bases between. The CDR3 covers 15 residues. The germline gives CDR1 MNHNY, CDR2 SVGAGI (reference sequence). CDR3 DNA sequence: TGTGCCAGCAGACCTACCCAGCCCCAGGACTATGGCTACACCTTC. Protein sequence: CASRPTQPQDYGYTF.

The chain is built from TRBV7-2 and TRBJ2-1; 8 bases match TRBD2. This CDR3 is 16 amino acids long. CDR1 SGHTA and CDR2 FQGNSA come from the germline V gene. With 6 bases clipped from V and 5 bases from J, the junction kept 12 bases outside the gene matches. The CDR3 sequence: CASRHFSSGGNNEQFF. The CDR3 DNA is TGTGCCAGCAGGCACTTTTCGAGCGGGGGAAACAATGAGCAGTTCTTC.

The chain links TRBV7-2 to TRBJ2-7, with 11 bases aligning to TRBD1. The CDR3 length is 17 residues. Germline values: CDR1 SGHTA, CDR2 FQGNSA. Unmatched junction bases numbered 13, after V lost 3 bases and J lost 6 bases. The CDR3 nucleotides read TGTGCCAGCAGCTTCATTGGACAGGGGGCCGGGCGCTCCGAGCAGTACTTC. Residues: CASSFIGQGAGRSEQYF.

The chain joins TRBV2 to TRBJ2-7; the D is unclear. The CDR3 runs to 13 residues. V lost 6 bases and J lost 5, with 14 bases in between. Germline assignment: CDR1 SNHLY and CDR2 FYNNEI. The CDR3 sequence is CASRGLQRNEQYF. CDR3 nucleotide sequence: TGTGCCAGCAGGGGCCTACAGAGGAACGAGCAGTACTTC.

V and J are TRBV6-5 and TRBJ2-7, with 7 bases lining up with TRBD1. The CDR3 is 11 residues long. Unmatched junction bases numbered 2, after V lost 5 bases and J lost 7 bases. Germline CDR1 is MNHEY and CDR2 is SVGAGI. The CDR3 reads CASSQDREQYF. The CDR3 coding sequence is TGTGCCAGCAGTCAGGACAGGGAGCAGTACTTC.

The chain is built from TRBV4-2 and TRBJ2-3, with TRBD2 identical over 11 bases. Looked up from germline, CDR1 is LGHNA and CDR2 is YNFKEQ. The CDR3 spans 17 residues. V lost 0 bases to trimming and J lost 2 bases; unmatched junction nucleotides: 4. CDR3 residues: CASSQEIAGGPTDTQYF. The CDR3 DNA reads TGTGCCAGCAGCCAAGAAATAGCGGGGGGGCCCACAGATACGCAGTATTTT.

V gene TRBV2 combines with J gene TRBJ2-3; 8 nucleotides line up with TRBD2. Germline V gene sequence: CDR1 SNHLY, CDR2 FYNNEI. This CDR3 comprises 15 residues. Unmatched junction bases numbered 6, after V lost 2 bases and J lost 5 bases. As DNA, the CDR3 is TGTGCCAGCAGTGAAACTAGCGGATCAGGAGATACGCAGTATTTT. Protein sequence: CASSETSGSGDTQYF.

This chain joins TRBV5-1 and TRBJ2-3, with no clear D. The CDR3 runs to 15 residues. V lost 2 bases, J lost 0 bases, and 10 bases lay in between. Per the germline V gene, CDR1 is SGHRS and CDR2 is YFSETQ. Written as DNA, the CDR3 is TGCGCCAGCAGCTTAATAGCAACTAGCACAGATACGCAGTATTTT. Its protein is CASSLIATSTDTQYF.

The chain links TRBV12-3 or TRBV12-4 to TRBJ1-1; the D is unclear. The V end lost 3 bases, the J end lost 0 bases, and 2 bases lay between the germline ends. The CDR3 covers 12 residues. CDR3 amino acids: CASSFVNTEAFF. The DNA for the CDR3 is TGTGCCAGCAGTTTCGTGAACACTGAAGCTTTCTTT.

This clone showed up just a few times. This chain joins TRBV6-2 or TRBV6-3 and TRBJ1-5; TRBD1 matches at 7 bases. V gave up 4 bases and J gave up 6 bases; unmatched junction bases: 3. Looked up from germline, CDR1 is MNHEY and CDR2 is SVGEGT. CDR3 size: 13 residues. CDR3 coding DNA: TGTGCCAGCAGTTTACAGGGGATTCAGCCCCAGCATTTT. This translates into CASSLQGIQPQHF.

J is TRBJ1-6 and V is TRBV3-1 (or the pseudogene TRBV3-2); 7 bases are shared with TRBD1. Germline CDR1 reads LGHDT; CDR2 reads YNNKEL (reference sequence). Germline trimming cut 1 base from V and 12 bases from J; bases unmatched to any gene: 6. The CDR3 has 14 residues. DNA for the CDR3: TGTGCCAGCAGCCAAGGGCAGGGGGGGGTACCCCTCCACTTT. Translated, it gives CASSQGQGGVPLHF.

The genes are TRBV5-6 and TRBJ1-5; D gene ambiguous. The CDR3 covers 13 residues. Per the germline V gene, CDR1 is SGHDT and CDR2 is YYEEEE. The V end was cut by 2 bases, the J end by 10 bases, with 13 bases between. The CDR3: CASSLTLGDPQHF. In nucleotides, the CDR3 is TGTGCCAGCAGCTTAACACTCGGAGATCCCCAGCATTTT.

This chain links TRBV6-2 or TRBV6-3 with TRBJ1-2; D is unresolved. The CDR3 is made up of 14 amino acids. V was trimmed by 2 bases and J by 4 bases, leaving 11 bases between them. The germline gives CDR1 MNHEY, CDR2 SVGEGT. In DNA form, the CDR3 reads TGTGCCAGCAGTTACAGGGTATCGGGCTATGGCTACACCTTC. Encoded protein: CASSYRVSGYGYTF.

The V call is TRBV4-3, the J call TRBJ1-5; D is perhaps TRBD1 (6 bases). The length of the CDR3 is 14 residues. The germline gives CDR1 LGHNA, CDR2 YSLEER. Trimming took 3 bases from V and 7 from J, leaving 13 bases between them. The CDR3 is CASSHGRGWQPQHF. The CDR3 coding sequence is TGCGCCAGCAGCCATGGCAGGGGTTGGCAGCCCCAGCATTTT.

J is TRBJ2-7 and V is TRBV7-6; TRBD1 agrees at 7 bases. The CDR3 has 16 amino acids. With V trimmed by 2 bases and J by 4 bases, 11 bases remained unmatched. The germline gives CDR1 SGHVS, CDR2 FNYEAQ. The CDR3 DNA sequence: TGTGCCAGCAGCTTAAGCCCAGGGACAGAAATATACGAGCAGTACTTC. Translation gives CASSLSPGTEIYEQYF.

The CDR3 bases are TGTGCCAGTAGTCCAGGGGTCTCTGAAGCTTTCTTT. This encodes CASSPGVSEAFF. The V call is TRBV19, the J call TRBJ1-1; a weak D match, TRBD1 (6 bases). The CDR3 has 12 amino acids. The germline V gene encodes CDR1 LNHDA and CDR2 SQIVND (reference sequence). Between the trimmed V and J ends, which lost 5 bases and 6 bases, there was a span of 10 bases.

The genes are TRBV3-1 (or the pseudogene TRBV3-2) and TRBJ1-1, with 8 bases lining up with TRBD1. The CDR3 is made up of 15 amino acids. Germline V gives CDR1 LGHDT, CDR2 YNNKEL (reference sequence). Trimming took 2 bases from V and 4 from J; bases not matched to a gene: 6. The CDR3 nucleotides read TGTGCCAGCAGCCAACAGCCGACAGGGGTCACTGAAGCTTTCTTT. Translated, it gives CASSQQPTGVTEAFF.

The V call is TRBV24-1, the J call TRBJ1-5, with 9 bases aligning to TRBD1. V lost 3 bases to trimming and J lost 6 bases; unmatched junction nucleotides: 5. CDR1 and CDR2 (germline): KGHDR, SFDVKD. CDR3 length equals 15 residues. As DNA, the CDR3 is TGTGCCACCAGTGATGCTGGACAGGGGATTCAGCCCCAGCATTTT. As protein: CATSDAGQGIQPQHF.

The V call is TRBV6-5, the J call TRBJ2-7, with D perhaps matching TRBD1 (6 bases). The CDR3 is 12 amino acids. The V and J ends lost 4 bases and 6 bases respectively, with 10 bases between them. The germline gives CDR1 MNHEY, CDR2 SVGAGI. The CDR3: CASSSQGIEQYF. The CDR3 nucleotides are TGTGCCAGCAGTTCCCAGGGGATCGAGCAGTACTTC.

This clone has only a few counts. The chain links TRBV18 to TRBJ1-2; 7 bases agree with TRBD1. Germline loops: CDR1 KGHSH, CDR2 LQKENI. Germline trimming cut 3 bases from V and 8 bases from J; bases unmatched to any gene: 6. The CDR3 is made up of 13 amino acids. The CDR3 protein is CASSPYRGRGYTF. The CDR3 DNA reads TGTGCCAGCTCACCCTACAGGGGTCGGGGCTACACCTTC.

The chain joins TRBV18 to TRBJ2-5; D is perhaps TRBD1 (6 bases). Germline CDR1 reads KGHSH; CDR2 reads LQKENI. Trimming took off 4 bases at V and 3 bases at J, with 12 bases between the two ends. CDR3 length equals 14 residues. In DNA, the CDR3 is TGTGCCAGCTCACTAACCGGGACAAAAGAGACCCAGTACTTC. This translates into CASSLTGTKETQYF.

The V and J genes are TRBV6-1 and TRBJ1-5, with 9 bases lining up with TRBD1. This CDR3 spans 17 amino acids. From germline, CDR1 is MNHNS and CDR2 SASEGT. V lost 4 bases, J lost 1 base, and 8 bases stayed unmatched. CDR3 DNA: TGTGCCAGCAGTGTGCTCGGGACAGGGTGGAGCAATCAGCCCCAGCATTTT. This gives the protein CASSVLGTGWSNQPQHF.

This chain uses TRBV7-2 with TRBJ1-5, with D possibly matching TRBD1 (6 bases). Germline V gene lookup returns CDR1 SGHTA and CDR2 FQGNSA. The CDR3 runs 18 residues. The V end lost 1 base, the J end lost 3 bases, and 19 bases lay between the germline ends. This CDR3 is CASSLVGGDTNSNQPQHF. The CDR3, as DNA: TGTGCCAGCAGCTTAGTTGGAGGGGACACAAATTCCAATCAGCCCCAGCATTTT.

The CDR3 loop reads CASSPLLDTNYEQYF. CDR3 nucleotide sequence: TGTGCCAGCTCACCACTTCTGGACACCAACTACGAGCAGTACTTC. V usage is TRBV18 and J usage is TRBJ2-7, with D possibly matching TRBD1 (5 bases). This CDR3 spans 15 amino acids. From germline, CDR1 is KGHSH and CDR2 LQKENI. With 1 base removed from V and 3 bases from J, the gap between germline ends came to 13 bases.

The chain recombines TRBV10-3 with TRBJ1-6; D remains ambiguous. Deletions cut 9 bases from V and 2 bases from J, with 8 bases between. The CDR3 has 13 residues. The germline V gene encodes CDR1 ENHRY and CDR2 SYGVKD. This chain's CDR3 is CAMGIPYNSPLHF. The DNA of the CDR3 is TGTGCCATGGGAATCCCCTATAATTCACCCCTCCACTTT.

The rearrangement joins TRBV18 to TRBJ2-2; D uncertain. CDR3 length: 14 amino acids. V lost 6 bases, J lost 3 bases, and 11 bases lay in between. Germline V gene sequence: CDR1 KGHSH, CDR2 LQKENI. The CDR3 DNA reads TGTGCCAGCTCTATCGAGTCGGACACCGGGGAGCTGTTTTTT. Protein: CASSIESDTGELFF.